This T cell receptor (beta chain) is drawn from a study of T cell changes during pregnancy in multiple sclerosis. Clones were sequenced by immunoSEQ multiplex PCR, and TCRdb holds only the in-frame ones, with some missing. This sample has about 86,000 clones, with under 95% found just once. Germline-derived CDR1 and CDR2 are SGHVS and FQNEAQ. V gave up 1 base and J gave up 4 bases; unmatched junction bases: 4. The CDR3 is 15 amino acids. The clonotype originates from a female donor in good health, enrolled as a control in a pregnancy study. The sequencing here drew on peripheral blood, taken in the first trimester of pregnancy. This chain connects TRBV7-8 to TRBJ2-1; TRBD1 matches at 7 bases. CDR3 residues: CASSLEGGRYNEQFF. The CDR3 bases are TGTGCCAGCAGCTTAGAAGGGGGCCGATACAATGAGCAGTTCTTC.